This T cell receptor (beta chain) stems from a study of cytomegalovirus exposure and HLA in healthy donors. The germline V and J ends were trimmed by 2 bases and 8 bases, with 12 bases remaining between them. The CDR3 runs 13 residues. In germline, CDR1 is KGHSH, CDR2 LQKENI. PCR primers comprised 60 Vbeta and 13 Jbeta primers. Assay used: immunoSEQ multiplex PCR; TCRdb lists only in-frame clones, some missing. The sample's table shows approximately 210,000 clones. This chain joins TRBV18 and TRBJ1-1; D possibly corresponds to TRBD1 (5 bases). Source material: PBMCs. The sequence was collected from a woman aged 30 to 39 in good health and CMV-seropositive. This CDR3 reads CASSPRGSSEAFF. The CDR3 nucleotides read TGTGCCAGCTCACCAAGGGGCTCAAGCGAAGCTTTCTTT. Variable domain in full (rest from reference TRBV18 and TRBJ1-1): NAGVMQNPRHLVRRRGQEARLRCSPMKGHSHVYWYRQLPEEGLKFMVYLQKENIIDESGMPKERFSAEFPKEGPSILRIQQVVRGDSAAYFCASSPRGSSEAFFGQGTRLTVV.